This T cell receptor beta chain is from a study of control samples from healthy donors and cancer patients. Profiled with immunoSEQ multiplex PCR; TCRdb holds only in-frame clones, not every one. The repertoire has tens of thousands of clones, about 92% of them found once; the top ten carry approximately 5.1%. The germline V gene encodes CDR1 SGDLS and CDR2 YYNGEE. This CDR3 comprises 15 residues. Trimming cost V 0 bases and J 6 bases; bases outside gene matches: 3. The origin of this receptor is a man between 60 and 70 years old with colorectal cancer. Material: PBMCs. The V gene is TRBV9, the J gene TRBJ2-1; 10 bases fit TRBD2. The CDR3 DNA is TGTGCCAGCAGCGTAGTTACTAGCGGGGTCAATGAGCAGTTCTTC. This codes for CASSVVTSGVNEQFF. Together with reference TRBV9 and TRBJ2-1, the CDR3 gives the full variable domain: DSGVTQTPKHLITATGQRVTLRCSPRSGDLSVYWYQQSLDQGLQFLIQYYNGEERAKGNILERFSAQQFPDLHSELNLSSLELGDSALYFCASSVVTSGVNEQFFGPGTRLTVL.